The present TCR beta chain was sequenced within a study of radiation and T cells in renal cell carcinoma. Germline V lookup: CDR1 SGHTA, CDR2 FQGTGA. There are 16 residues in the CDR3. The junction had 5 bases not matched to a gene; V was cut back by 4 bases and J by 2 bases. The assay was immunoSEQ multiplex PCR, and TCRdb's table has in-frame clones only and misses some. The sample has approximately 120,000 clones; approximately 85% are singletons. As to time point: blood 2 weeks post-SBRT. Treatment: 15 Gy SBRT to primary tumor, nephrectomy 4 weeks later. The tumor was a clear cell renal cell carcinoma.

The sample consisted of blood, taken from a patient whose treatment included radiotherapy and nephrectomy. The sequence was collected from a man between 45 and 60 years old with renal cell carcinoma. The chain recombines TRBV7-3 with TRBJ2-6; 7 bases map to TRBD1. This CDR3 reads CASSSTGVPGANVLTF. For the CDR3, the DNA is TGTGCCAGCAGCTCCACAGGGGTACCTGGGGCCAACGTCCTGACTTTC.